This TCR beta chain is drawn from a study of T-cell memory formation after mild COVID-19. Study-level information: For the most part, TCR clusters were specific to one donor.

Constant-segment-primed 5'RACE gave TCR alpha and TCR beta cDNA libraries with sample barcodes and UMIs. MiXCR, run by TCRdb on the 5' RACE reads, gives a single entry per CDR3 protein. The data show a few hundred thousand distinct CDR3 sequences, roughly 15% seen once. CDR3 length: 14 residues. Trimming removed 5 bases from V and 6 bases from J, with 14 bases in between. The TCR sequence derives from a man aged 18 to 30 who had mild COVID-19 (a few samples of this study predate the infection). Cell type and time point are not known. The chain has TRBV12-3 or TRBV12-4 and TRBJ2-1; D is undetermined. Sequencing was carried out using PBMCs or a T cell subset sorted from them (not recorded which). The CDR3 loop reads CASSPVGSTNEQFF. CDR3 DNA sequence: TGTGCCAGCAGTCCGGTGGGGTCCACCAATGAGCAGTTCTTC.